This T cell receptor beta chain was observed in a study of T-cell reconstitution after alpha-beta-depleted transplantation in children. A TCRbeta library incorporating unique molecular identifiers was prepared. MiXCR was run by TCRdb on the PCR reads, yielding one entry per CDR3 protein. The sample lists hundreds of thousands of distinct CDR3 sequences; around 14% were seen once. The germline gives CDR1 MDHEN, CDR2 SYDVKM. The J segment lost 9 bases and the V segment lost 5 bases, leaving 9 bases of the junction unmatched. The CDR3 sequence is 14 residues long. This clonotype was found a few times. What it recognizes is unknown. Study-level findings and limits: As was reported, about two months after transplant, alpha-beta T cells came from several hundred expanded graft clones. At the one-year point after transplant, T-cell counts and TCRbeta diversity were found to come mostly from T cells that had been newly produced.

The sequence derives from a girl aged 2-10 years with congenital amegakaryocytic thrombocytopenia, due to receive a stem cell transplant. The specimen comprised PBMCs, sampled before TCRalphabeta/CD19-depleted stem cell transplant. The chain has TRBV28 and TRBJ2-4; 8 bases are a match to TRBD1. CDR3 in DNA: TGTGCCAGCAGTCCACCAGGACAGGGTCCCATTCAGTACTTC. Amino acid sequence: CASSPPGQGPIQYF.